These 24 T cell receptor beta chains originate from one sample sequenced in a study of blood T cell repertoires in COVID-19. Generated by immunoSEQ multiplex PCR, the TCRdb table keeps only in-frame clones and is missing some. The table records 35,000 to 45,000 clones, approximately 90% of them present only once. The sample comprised peripheral blood. The receptor source for this set is a human donor in a cohort sampled during active COVID-19.

The V gene is TRBV2, the J gene TRBJ2-7; D remains unclear. This CDR3 spans 13 amino acids. Germline V gene lookup returns CDR1 SNHLY and CDR2 FYNNEI. V was trimmed by 7 bases and J by 0 bases, leaving 10 bases between them. The CDR3, as DNA: TGTGCCAGCAACAGACACCCCTCCTACGAGCAGTACTTC. It encodes CASNRHPSYEQYF.

The chain is built from TRBV5-1 and TRBJ2-2; 7 bases map to TRBD1. The CDR3 consists of 16 residues. Germline values: CDR1 SGHRS, CDR2 YFSETQ. J lost 6 bases, V lost 0 bases, and 8 bases had no gene match. The CDR3 DNA reads TGCGCCAGCAGCTTGGGGACAGGTGACTCCCCCGGGGAGCTGTTTTTT. Translated: CASSLGTGDSPGELFF. The full variable domain, rest sourced from reference TRBV5-1 and TRBJ2-2, is KAGVTQTPRYLIKTRGQQVTLSCSPISGHRSVSWYQQTPGQGLQFLFEYFSETQRNKGNFPGRFSGRQFSNSRSEMNVSTLELGDSALYLCASSLGTGDSPGELFFGEGSRLTVL.

The chain recombines TRBV5-1 with TRBJ2-1; 8 bases align to TRBD2. The V segment lost 5 bases and the J segment 5 bases; nucleotides outside the gene matches: 6. The CDR3 length is 14 residues. Germline values: CDR1 SGHRS, CDR2 YFSETQ. The CDR3 reads CASSTMGLDNEQFF. The CDR3, as DNA: TGCGCCAGCAGTACTATGGGACTAGACAATGAGCAGTTCTTC.

This clone was observed a few times. The chain uses TRBV5-6 and TRBJ2-7; D unresolved. Trimming took off 5 bases at V and 0 bases at J, with 9 bases between the two ends. The CDR3 totals 13 residues. Germline assignment: CDR1 SGHDT and CDR2 YYEEEE. DNA of the CDR3: TGTGCCAGCAGTTCTTTTATCTCCTACGAGCAGTACTTC. Translated: CASSSFISYEQYF.

The chain uses TRBV6-5 and TRBJ1-6; the match to TRBD1 covers 7 bases. The CDR3 covers 15 residues. With V trimmed by 5 bases and J by 7 bases, 8 bases remained unmatched. The germline V gene has CDR1 MNHEY and CDR2 SVGAGI. CDR3 region: CASSSPGTANSPLHF. DNA of the CDR3: TGTGCCAGCAGTAGCCCCGGGACAGCCAATTCACCCCTCCACTTT.

The rearrangement uses TRBV30 and TRBJ1-2; D gene ambiguous. Trimming removed 3 bases at V and 0 bases at J, with 8 bases between. Germline CDR1 reads GTSNPN; CDR2 reads SVGIG (reference sequence). This CDR3 has 13 residues. CDR3 nucleotide sequence: TGTGCCTGGAGCCAGGCAGCTAACTATGGCTACACCTTC. Translating it yields CAWSQAANYGYTF.

The V gene is TRBV4-2, the J gene TRBJ2-2; tentative D call: TRBD1 (6 bases). The V gene lost 2 bases and the J gene lost 1 base, with 11 bases spanning the gap. The CDR3 spans 16 residues. Germline V gene data show CDR1 as LGHNA and CDR2 as YNFKEQ. CDR3 region: CASSQYRGGNTGELFF. The CDR3 coding sequence is TGTGCCAGCAGCCAATATAGAGGGGGGAACACCGGGGAGCTGTTTTTT.

V and J are TRBV30 and TRBJ2-5, with D perhaps TRBD2 (7 bases). The CDR3 totals 13 residues. V was shortened by 3 bases and J by 1 base, with 9 bases between the two germline ends. Per the germline V gene, CDR1 is GTSNPN and CDR2 is SVGIG (reference sequence). This CDR3 reads CAWSGGPQETQYF. CDR3 bases: TGTGCCTGGAGCGGGGGGCCCCAAGAGACCCAGTACTTC.

The rearrangement links TRBV5-1 to TRBJ1-2; 7 bases are a match to TRBD1. V dropped 4 bases and J dropped 7; count of bases not matched to a gene: 13. The length of the CDR3 is 15 residues. CDR1 is SGHRS, CDR2 YFSETQ, per germline. This CDR3 reads CASSPLEGAGVGYTF. The CDR3 region has the DNA TGCGCCAGCAGCCCCCTGGAGGGGGCAGGGGTTGGCTACACCTTC.

V and J are TRBV6-6 and TRBJ1-5, with D maybe TRBD1 (6 bases). The V end lost 3 bases, the J end lost 6 bases, and 18 bases lay between the germline ends. Germline CDR1 reads MNHNY; CDR2 reads SVGAGI (reference sequence). The CDR3 totals 16 residues. DNA of the CDR3: TGTGCCAGCAGTTATTATGGACAGTTGGGGACTCAGCCCCAGCATTTT. Amino acid sequence: CASSYYGQLGTQPQHF.

The V call is TRBV4-1, the J call TRBJ1-4; TRBD1 agrees at 8 bases. CDR3 length: 16 amino acids. The V and J ends lost 0 bases and 6 bases, in that order; junction bases with no gene match: 6. In germline, CDR1 is MGHRA, CDR2 YSYEKL. The CDR3 spells CASSQDGPGGYEKLFF. In nucleotides, the CDR3 is TGCGCCAGCAGCCAAGATGGGCCAGGGGGCTATGAAAAACTGTTTTTT.

About this clone itself: The same CDR3 is also encoded by other DNA sequences in this sample. This sequence joins TRBV3-1 (or the pseudogene TRBV3-2) and TRBJ1-3, with D unclear. The CDR3 has 13 residues. V lost 3 bases and J 2 bases, leaving 5 bases between the germline ends. The germline CDR1 and CDR2 sequences are LGHDT and YNNKEL (reference sequence). In DNA form, the CDR3 reads TGTGCCAGCAGCCAGGAGGCTGGAAACACCATATATTTT. Encoded protein: CASSQEAGNTIYF.

The table lists this clone with a count of one. The V and J genes are TRBV15 and TRBJ1-6; no firm D call. This CDR3 comprises 14 residues. Between the trimmed V and J ends, which lost 1 base and 7 bases, there was a span of 8 bases. The germline CDR1 and CDR2 sequences are LNHNV and YYDKDF (reference sequence). CDR3 loop: CATSRAGWNSPLHF. CDR3 bases: TGTGCCACCAGCAGAGCAGGTTGGAATTCACCCCTCCACTTT.

This clone appeared once. The chain employs TRBV12-5 and TRBJ2-7; D is perhaps TRBD1 (5 bases). CDR1 and CDR2 from the germline V gene are LGHNT and FRNRAP. Trimming pared 5 bases from V and 6 bases from J, leaving 14 bases between. This CDR3 has 13 amino acids. In nucleotides, the CDR3 is TGTGCTAGTGGTCGACCCGCCAGGGTCGAGCAGTACTTC. The encoded protein is CASGRPARVEQYF.

V and J are TRBV19 and TRBJ2-6; the match to TRBD1 covers 7 bases. CDR1 is LNHDA and CDR2 is SQIVND in the germline V gene (reference sequence). V was clipped by 5 bases and J by 2 bases; unmatched bases: 3. The CDR3 loop spans 15 amino acids. For the CDR3, the DNA is TGTGCCAGTAGTCTCGACAGGGCTGGGGCCAACGTCCTGACTTTC. Its protein product is CASSLDRAGANVLTF.

The V and J genes are TRBV19 and TRBJ1-2; D call uncertain. This CDR3 region has 13 residues. Germline V gene data show CDR1 as LNHDA and CDR2 as SQIVND (reference sequence). V shed 5 bases and J shed 0 bases, with 7 bases lying between them. In nucleotides, the CDR3 is TGTGCCAGTAGTTACAGCTCTAACTATGGCTACACCTTC. This sequence encodes CASSYSSNYGYTF.

The rearrangement uses TRBV2 and TRBJ2-2; 9 bases map to TRBD2. The CDR3 is 16 residues long. Unmatched junction bases numbered 10, after V lost 6 bases and J lost 5 bases. Germline-derived CDR1 and CDR2 are SNHLY and FYNNEI. The CDR3 sequence is CASSFGGGAWTGELFF. The DNA of the CDR3 is TGTGCCAGCAGCTTCGGCGGGGGGGCATGGACCGGGGAGCTGTTTTTT.

This clone was counted a single time. The rearrangement links TRBV27 to TRBJ2-1, with 12 bases fitting TRBD2. J was trimmed by 0 bases and V by 7 bases; bases with no gene match: 4. The CDR3 is made up of 16 amino acids. In germline, CDR1 is MNHEY, CDR2 SMNVEV (reference sequence). In nucleotides, the CDR3 is TGTGCCAGCACCGGACTAGCGGGATTCTCCTACAATGAGCAGTTCTTC. Protein sequence: CASTGLAGFSYNEQFF.

The rearrangement links TRBV6-5 to TRBJ2-2, with TRBD1 as a possible D gene (6 bases). There are 16 residues in the CDR3. Germline lookup yields CDR1 MNHEY and CDR2 SVGAGI. Trimming removed 4 bases at V and 0 bases at J, with 12 bases between. Here the CDR3 DNA reads TGTGCCAGCAGTTCTGACAGGTATCCGAACACCGGGGAGCTGTTTTTT. Translation: CASSSDRYPNTGELFF.

J is TRBJ2-1 and V is TRBV6-6; D remains ambiguous. Deletions cut 5 bases from V and 4 bases from J, with 6 bases between. Germline CDR1 and CDR2: MNHNY and SVGAGI (reference sequence). The CDR3 covers 12 residues. The CDR3 DNA reads TGTGCCAGCAGTCCGGTATACAATGAGCAGTTCTTC. This codes for CASSPVYNEQFF.

Concerning this clone: At one end, the junction sequence differs from germline, possibly due to a read error. Other DNA sequences within the sample encode an identical CDR3. This chain uses TRBV7-8 with TRBJ2-7, with D hard to call. CDR1 is SGHVS and CDR2 is FQNEAQ in the germline V gene. This CDR3 spans 13 amino acids. The CDR3 spells CASSLAPVYEQYF. CDR3 in DNA: TGCGCCAGCAGCTTAGCACCGGTATACGAGCAGTACTTC.

This chain links TRBV5-6 with TRBJ1-2; 7 positions agree with TRBD1. CDR3 length equals 16 residues. The germline V gene encodes CDR1 SGHDT and CDR2 YYEEEE. V was pared by 3 bases and J by 4 bases, with 12 bases of the junction left unmatched. The DNA for the CDR3 is TGTGCCAGCAGCTCAAATTACAGGGGAGCGGGCTATGGCTACACCTTC. The encoded protein is CASSSNYRGAGYGYTF.

V is TRBV10-3 and J is TRBJ2-3; TRBD2 agrees at 15 bases. This CDR3 has 16 residues. With 6 bases clipped from V and 4 bases from J, the junction kept 5 bases outside the gene matches. Germline assignment: CDR1 ENHRY and CDR2 SYGVKD. CDR3 nucleotides: TGTGCCATCAGGGGGACTAGCGGGAGGCTTGCAGATACGCAGTATTTT. This gives the protein CAIRGTSGRLADTQYF.

The CDR3 is CSVVFGDYGYTF. The CDR3 coding sequence is TGCAGCGTTGTCTTCGGGGACTATGGCTACACCTTC. This rearrangement joins TRBV29-1 to TRBJ1-2; D gene ambiguous. The CDR3 loop spans 12 amino acids. Germline V gives CDR1 SQVTM, CDR2 ANQGSEA. Deletions cut 4 bases from V and 3 bases from J, with 9 bases between.